Listed below are T cell receptor beta chains from one sample, sequenced in a study of shared clonotypes between healthy human individuals. The table came from immunoSEQ multiplex PCR; TCRdb's copy has only in-frame clones and leaves some out. Of over a million clones in the sample, approximately 80% were seen once. The specimen sequenced was memory CD4+ T cells from PBMCs. These TCRs come from a man between 18 and 35 years old in good health. Some clones in this sample may be carry-over from other donors' samples. CDR3s include the opening cysteine and the closing phenylalanine or tryptophan. Fields, in order: V gene, D gene, J gene, clone size, CDR3 DNA, CDR3 protein. D genes are given only for firm matches. Clone size is stated in some rows and not others, as once, few, many or a class when expanded.

TRBV6-5	NA	TRBJ1-6	once	TGTGCCAGCAGTTACAACCGGGGAAACGGTTCACCCCTCCACTTT	CASSYNRGNGSPLHF
TRBV6-6	NA	TRBJ2-7	NA	TGTGCCAGCAGTTACCCGGGGAGCTCCTACGAGCAGTACTTC	CASSYPGSSYEQYF
TRBV28	TRBD1	TRBJ2-7	few	TGTGCCAGCGGGATAGGGGGCGGTGGTATGTACGAGCAGTACTTC	CASGIGGGGMYEQYF
TRBV7-2	TRBD2	TRBJ2-3	NA	TGTGCCAGCAGCTTAGGACTAGCGGGAGGCCCAGATACGCAGTATTTT	CASSLGLAGGPDTQYF
TRBV7-2	NA	TRBJ1-2	NA	TGTGCCAGCAGCTTAGATCGCCCCGGGCTGGAAGGCTACACCTTC	CASSLDRPGLEGYTF
TRBV28	TRBD1	TRBJ1-1	once	TGTGCCAGCAGTTTGGTCCAGGGGGTTACTGAAGCTTTCTTT	CASSLVQGVTEAFF
TRBV10-3	NA	TRBJ1-2	NA	TGTGCCATCAGTGACTTCGGGGGAAATAACTATGGCTACACCTTC	CAISDFGGNNYGYTF
TRBV7-2	TRBD1	TRBJ2-1	NA	TGTGCCAGCAGCACCACAGGGGGCAGAAATAATGAGCAGTTCTTC	CASSTTGGRNNEQFF
TRBV6-6	TRBD1	TRBJ2-6	NA	TGTGCCGGCGGGACAGGGGGCGCTGGGGCCAACGTCCTGACTTTC	CAGGTGGAGANVLTF
TRBV6-5	NA	TRBJ2-1	NA	TGTGCCAGCAGTGCCGGCGGGTACCCTCCCCTGTTCTTC	CASSAGGYPPLFF
TRBV4-1	NA	TRBJ1-4	NA	TGCGCCAGCAGCCCCACCAGGGGCATACTTGAAAAACTGTTTTTT	CASSPTRGILEKLFF
TRBV6-1	NA	TRBJ2-4	NA	TGTGCCAGCAGTGAAGGCCCACGCATTCAGTACTTC	CASSEGPRIQYF
TRBV5-3	NA	TRBJ1-3	NA	TGTGCCAGAATGTATCGGGGCATGGGAGACTCTGGAAACACCATATATTTT	CARMYRGMGDSGNTIYF
TRBV6-5	NA	TRBJ1-3	NA	TGTGCCAGCAGTTACTCGGCCAACTCTGGAAACACCATATATTTT	CASSYSANSGNTIYF
TRBV5-1	TRBD2	TRBJ2-1	NA	TGCGCCAGCAGTTCTCAGCGGGAGGGCAATGAGCAGTTCTTC	CASSSQREGNEQFF
TRBV6-1	NA	TRBJ1-5	NA	TGTGCCAGCAGTGGGGGGCCTCAGCCCCAGCATTTT	CASSGGPQPQHF
TRBV10-1	NA	TRBJ2-1	NA	TGCGCCAGCAGTGAAGGGACACGGTACAATGAGCAGTTCTTC	CASSEGTRYNEQFF
TRBV6-1	TRBD2	TRBJ2-1	NA	TGTGCCAGCAGGGGGGAGGGCTCCTACAATGAGCAGTTCTTC	CASRGEGSYNEQFF
TRBV6-1	NA	TRBJ1-1	NA	TGTGCCAGCAGTGTTTTTCCAGGCAGTATGAACACTGAAGCTTTCTTT	CASSVFPGSMNTEAFF
TRBV6-6	NA	TRBJ1-1	NA	TGTGCCAGCAGTCGGTTCATCCAGGGGTCTGAAGCTTTCTTT	CASSRFIQGSEAFF
TRBV7-2	NA	TRBJ2-2	NA	TGTGCCAGCAGCTTAGCTCGCCCGAACACCGGGGAGCTGTTTTTT	CASSLARPNTGELFF
TRBV18	TRBD1	TRBJ1-5	NA	TGTGCCAGCTCACCCCAGGGGGGAGGTCAGCCCCAGCATTTT	CASSPQGGGQPQHF
TRBV19	TRBD1	TRBJ2-1	NA	TGTGCCAGTACACAGGGGGCATGGAATGAGCAGTTCTTC	CASTQGAWNEQFF
TRBV27	NA	TRBJ2-5	NA	TGTGCCAGCAGTTCCTTGTACCAAGAGACCCAGTACTTC	CASSSLYQETQYF
TRBV6-1	TRBD2	TRBJ2-7	NA	TGTGCCAGCAGTGAAGCAATTACGACAGCGGGAGTATACGAGCAGTACTTC	CASSEAITTAGVYEQYF
TRBV21-1	NA	TRBJ1-1	NA	TGTGCCAGCAGCTCACACAGGACAGAGAACACTGAAGCTTTCTTT	CASSSHRTENTEAFF
TRBV29-1	TRBD1	TRBJ2-5	NA	TGCAGCGTCGACGGGGACAGCTTCCAAGAGACCCAGTACTTC	CSVDGDSFQETQYF
TRBV4-3	NA	TRBJ2-5	NA	TGCGCCAGCAGCCAAGATACATCCTTGGGGCAAGAGACCCAGTACTTC	CASSQDTSLGQETQYF
TRBV11-2	TRBD1	TRBJ1-1	NA	TGTGCCAGCAGCCCCCGTGGGACAGGGATGAACACTGAAGCTTTCTTT	CASSPRGTGMNTEAFF
TRBV5-4	TRBD2	TRBJ2-5	NA	TGTGCCAGCAGCTTGGGGACTAGCCAAGAGACCCAGTACTTC	CASSLGTSQETQYF
TRBV28	NA	TRBJ2-7	NA	TGTGCCAGCAGTTTGGGAAGTGGGGCCTCCTACGAGCAGTACTTC	CASSLGSGASYEQYF
TRBV5-4	TRBD2	TRBJ2-5	NA	TGTGCCAGCAGCCGTCTAGCGGGAGCGGAGACCCAGTACTTC	CASSRLAGAETQYF
TRBV15	TRBD2	TRBJ2-5	NA	TGTGCCACCAGCAGGGCTAGCGGGAGGGCAGAGACCCAGTACTTC	CATSRASGRAETQYF
TRBV4-2	NA	TRBJ2-1	NA	TGTGCCAGCAGCCAAGGCTCCAGCGGCTTGAATGAGCAGTTCTTC	CASSQGSSGLNEQFF
TRBV28	NA	TRBJ2-5	few	TGTGCCAGCAGTTCCGAGGGCATGGGAGAGACCCAGTACTTC	CASSSEGMGETQYF
TRBV5-1	NA	TRBJ2-1	NA	TGCGCCAGCGGCGGGACTTTAACCTACAATGAGCAGTTCTTC	CASGGTLTYNEQFF
TRBV30	TRBD1	TRBJ2-7	NA	TGTGCCTGGAGTGGGGACAGAACCTACGAGCAGTACTTC	CAWSGDRTYEQYF
TRBV18	NA	TRBJ1-5	NA	TGTGCCAGCTCACCGTCACCTGGACACGGTCAGCCCCAGCATTTT	CASSPSPGHGQPQHF
TRBV27	NA	TRBJ1-5	once	TGTGCCAGCAGTGTGGCAGTCCCTCTCCTAGGTCAGCCCCAGCATTTT	CASSVAVPLLGQPQHF
TRBV18	TRBD2	TRBJ2-3	NA	TGTGCCAGCTCACTAATAGCGGGAGTTGGAGCAGATACGCAGTATTTT	CASSLIAGVGADTQYF
TRBV15	TRBD2	TRBJ2-7	NA	TGTGCCACCAGCAGAGTTAGCGGGAGTCTATACGAGCAGTACTTC	CATSRVSGSLYEQYF
TRBV4-1	TRBD1	TRBJ2-7	NA	TGCGCCAGCAGCCAAGATGTCGTACTTGTCGGGACAGCTAAAAACGAGCAGTACTTC	CASSQDVVLVGTAKNEQYF
TRBV4-1	TRBD2	TRBJ2-3	few	TGCGCCAGCAGCCAGCCCGGGCGGGAGAAGACAGATACGCAGTATTTT	CASSQPGREKTDTQYF
TRBV7-3	NA	TRBJ1-2	NA	TGTGCCAGCAGCTCCGCGACGGTCTATGGCTACACCTTC	CASSSATVYGYTF
TRBV25-1	NA	TRBJ2-7	once	TGTGCCAGCAGCAACCCTCATAGTAGAGTCTACGAGCAGTACTTC	CASSNPHSRVYEQYF
TRBV19	TRBD1	TRBJ2-1	NA	TGTGCCAGTAGTATGGTAAGGGGGACAGAAAAATACAATGAGCAGTTCTTC	CASSMVRGTEKYNEQFF
TRBV28	NA	TRBJ2-7	few	TGTGCCAGCAGCCGCCCAATGGTCGGAAGGAGCTCCTACGAGCAGTACTTC	CASSRPMVGRSSYEQYF
TRBV5-6	TRBD1	TRBJ2-3	NA	TGTGCCAGCAGCTTGTATGGGACAGGGGCAACAGATACGCAGTATTTT	CASSLYGTGATDTQYF
TRBV15	NA	TRBJ1-2	NA	TGTGCCACCAGCAGTTCACCTCGGACGGGCTACACCTTC	CATSSSPRTGYTF
TRBV30	NA	TRBJ1-1	few	TGTGCCTCCGGGGGGAGGGGAACTGAAGCTTTCTTT	CASGGRGTEAFF
TRBV2	NA	TRBJ1-5	few	TGTGCCAGCAGTCCATTCCCATGGGCGCCCCAGCATTTT	CASSPFPWAPQHF
TRBV28	NA	TRBJ2-3	few	TGTGCCAGCAGTTTACCTGCTAGCACAGATACGCAGTATTTT	CASSLPASTDTQYF
TRBV19	TRBD2	TRBJ2-2	NA	TGTGCCAGTAGTACCCTACTAGCGGGAACGACCGGGGAGCTGTTTTTT	CASSTLLAGTTGELFF
TRBV6-5	NA	TRBJ2-7	NA	TGTGCCAGCAGTTACTATCAGGGAATGTACGAGCAGTACTTC	CASSYYQGMYEQYF